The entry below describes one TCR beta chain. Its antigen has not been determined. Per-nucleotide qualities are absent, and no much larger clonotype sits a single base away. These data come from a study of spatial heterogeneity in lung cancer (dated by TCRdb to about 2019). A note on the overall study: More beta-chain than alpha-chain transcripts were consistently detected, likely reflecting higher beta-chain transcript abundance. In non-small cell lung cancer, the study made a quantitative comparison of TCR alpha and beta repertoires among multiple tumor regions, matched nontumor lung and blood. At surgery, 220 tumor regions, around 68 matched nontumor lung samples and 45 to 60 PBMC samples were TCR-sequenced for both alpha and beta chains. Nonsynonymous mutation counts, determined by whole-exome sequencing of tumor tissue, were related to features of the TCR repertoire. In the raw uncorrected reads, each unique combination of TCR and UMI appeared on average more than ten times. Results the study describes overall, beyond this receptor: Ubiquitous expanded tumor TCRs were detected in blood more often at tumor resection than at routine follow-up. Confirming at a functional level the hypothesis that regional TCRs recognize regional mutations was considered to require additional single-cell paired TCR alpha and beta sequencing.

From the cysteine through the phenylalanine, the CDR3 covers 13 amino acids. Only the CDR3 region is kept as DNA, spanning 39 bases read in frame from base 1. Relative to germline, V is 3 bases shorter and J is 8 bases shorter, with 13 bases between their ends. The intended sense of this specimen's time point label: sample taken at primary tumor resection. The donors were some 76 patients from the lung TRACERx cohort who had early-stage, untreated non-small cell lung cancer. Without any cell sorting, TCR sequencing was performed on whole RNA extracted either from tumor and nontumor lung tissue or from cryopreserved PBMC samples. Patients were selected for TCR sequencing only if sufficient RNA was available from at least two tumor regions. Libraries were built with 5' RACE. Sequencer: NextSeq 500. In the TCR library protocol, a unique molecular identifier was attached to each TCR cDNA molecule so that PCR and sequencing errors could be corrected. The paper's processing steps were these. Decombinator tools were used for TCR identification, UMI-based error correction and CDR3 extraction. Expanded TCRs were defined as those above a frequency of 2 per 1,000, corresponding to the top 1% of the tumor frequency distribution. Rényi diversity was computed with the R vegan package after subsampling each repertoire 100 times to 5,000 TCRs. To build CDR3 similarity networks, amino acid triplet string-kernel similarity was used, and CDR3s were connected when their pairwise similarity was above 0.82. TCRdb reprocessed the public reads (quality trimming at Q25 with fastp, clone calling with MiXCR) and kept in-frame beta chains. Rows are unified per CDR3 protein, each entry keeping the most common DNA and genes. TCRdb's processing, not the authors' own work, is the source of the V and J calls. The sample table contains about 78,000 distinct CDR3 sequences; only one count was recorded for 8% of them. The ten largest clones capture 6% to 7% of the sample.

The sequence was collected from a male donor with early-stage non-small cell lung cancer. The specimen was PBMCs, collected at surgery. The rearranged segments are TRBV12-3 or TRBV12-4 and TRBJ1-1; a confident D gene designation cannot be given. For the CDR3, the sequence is CASSLLRRGEAFF. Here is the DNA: TGTGCCAGCAGTTTGCTTCGGAGAGGAGAAGCTTTCTTT.